What follows are 12 T cell receptor beta chains derived from one specimen sequenced in a study of blood T cell repertoires in COVID-19. Using immunoSEQ multiplex PCR, the repertoire was profiled, and TCRdb retains in-frame clones only, with some absent. The sample holds some 46,000 clones, over 70% seen once. The sequencing sample was made of peripheral blood. The receptors come from a man aged 45-65 years with acute or convalescent COVID-19.

Turning to this clone: Germline is not matched at one junction end, which may reflect a read error. V and J are TRBV3-1 (or the pseudogene TRBV3-2) and TRBJ1-5; D is unresolved. The length of the CDR3 is 14 residues. Germline V lookup: CDR1 LGHDT, CDR2 YNNKEL (reference sequence). The CDR3 sequence: CASRQSSSNQPQHF. Written as DNA, the CDR3 is TGTGCCAGCCGCCAGTCCTCTAGCAATCAGCCCCAGCATTTT.

The rearrangement links TRBV18 to TRBJ1-1, with D hard to call. The ends were cut back, 4 bases at V and 1 base at J, with 13 bases in the middle. Per the germline V gene, CDR1 is KGHSH and CDR2 is LQKENI. This CDR3 is built from 15 residues. The CDR3 DNA reads as TGTGCCAGCTCACTCCGGGAGGTTAAGAACACTGAAGCTTTCTTT. It specifies CASSLREVKNTEAFF. Supplemented by reference TRBV18 and TRBJ1-1, the full variable domain reads NAGVMQNPRHLVRRRGQEARLRCSPMKGHSHVYWYRQLPEEGLKFMVYLQKENIIDESGMPKERFSAEFPKEGPSILRIQQVVRGDSAAYFCASSLREVKNTEAFFGQGTRLTVV.

The V call is TRBV15, the J call TRBJ2-3, with 7 bases aligning to TRBD1. J was trimmed by 0 bases and V by 0 bases; bases with no gene match: 3. This CDR3 region has 16 residues. From germline, CDR1 is LNHNV and CDR2 YYDKDF (reference sequence). CDR3 protein: CATSRDTRGSTDTQYF. DNA for the CDR3: TGTGCCACCAGCAGAGATACCAGGGGGAGCACAGATACGCAGTATTTT.

This chain connects TRBV18 to TRBJ1-6; D is unclear. V lost 2 bases, J lost 0 bases, and 5 bases lay in between. The CDR3 covers 15 residues. CDR1 is KGHSH and CDR2 is LQKENI in the germline V gene. The CDR3, as DNA: TGTGCCAGCTCACCAGAGAGCTCCTATAATTCACCCCTCCACTTT. As protein: CASSPESSYNSPLHF.

This chain links TRBV5-1 with TRBJ2-5, with D perhaps matching TRBD1 (6 bases). V gave up 2 bases and J gave up 5 bases, with 13 bases separating them. Germline loops: CDR1 SGHRS, CDR2 YFSETQ. This CDR3 has 14 amino acids. The CDR3 is CASSLSGVEETQYF. CDR3 DNA: TGCGCCAGCAGCTTATCAGGGGTCGAGGAGACCCAGTACTTC.

This clone was observed a handful of times. The gene calls are TRBV14 and TRBJ2-1, with 10 positions matching TRBD1. This CDR3 contains 17 residues. With V trimmed by 0 bases and J by 12 bases, 14 bases remained unmatched. Germline V gene data show CDR1 as SGHDN and CDR2 as FVKESK. The CDR3 sequence: CASSQDGDRGRGGGQFF. In DNA form, the CDR3 reads TGTGCCAGCAGCCAAGATGGGGACAGGGGTAGAGGGGGAGGGCAGTTCTTC.

The chain links TRBV24-1 to TRBJ2-1; D possibly corresponds to TRBD1 (5 bases). Germline loops: CDR1 KGHDR, CDR2 SFDVKD. V was cut by 0 bases and J by 6 bases, with 11 bases left in between. The CDR3 is made up of 15 amino acids. The CDR3 is CATSDLYAGRNEQFF. CDR3 coding DNA: TGTGCCACCAGTGATTTGTACGCAGGGCGCAATGAGCAGTTCTTC.

The chain joins TRBV27 to TRBJ1-6; 7 bases line up with TRBD1. The CDR3 consists of 15 residues. The junction had 9 bases not matched to a gene; V was cut back by 4 bases and J by 9 bases. Germline V gene sequence: CDR1 MNHEY, CDR2 SMNVEV (reference sequence). The CDR3 is CASSSLGQLVSPLHF. The CDR3 region has the DNA TGTGCCAGCAGTTCGCTGGGACAGTTGGTTTCACCCCTCCACTTT.

This clone was seen just once. The chain employs TRBV9 and TRBJ1-2, with D possibly matching TRBD1 (5 bases). This CDR3 contains 18 residues. Per the germline V gene, CDR1 is SGDLS and CDR2 is YYNGEE. Between the trimmed V and J ends, which lost 3 bases and 3 bases, there was a span of 24 bases. Here the CDR3 reads CASSAVVFSAKGDYGYTF. The CDR3, as DNA: TGTGCCAGCAGCGCAGTGGTATTCTCGGCAAAAGGGGACTATGGCTACACCTTC.

This clone was seen once. The genes are TRBV28 and TRBJ1-1; 8 nucleotides align to TRBD1. V trimming: 6 bases; J trimming: 10 bases; junction bases outside the gene matches: 10. The CDR3 covers 13 residues. Per germline, CDR1 MDHEN and CDR2 SYDVKM. The CDR3 DNA reads TGTGCCAGCAGCGCCGACAGGGGAAAGGGAGCTTTCTTT. It is translated as CASSADRGKGAFF.

The chain recombines TRBV4-2 with TRBJ1-3; TRBD1 matches 7 bases. The CDR3 runs to 16 residues. The V and J ends lost 0 bases and 3 bases, in that order; junction bases with no gene match: 5. The germline gives CDR1 LGHNA, CDR2 YNFKEQ. The CDR3 DNA reads as TGTGCCAGCAGCCAAGATTTGGGACAGAATGGAAACACCATATATTTT. Protein sequence: CASSQDLGQNGNTIYF.

A few counts support this clone. The CDR3 here is CASTEIPGTKYEQYF. The CDR3 nucleotides read TGTGCCAGCACCGAAATCCCCGGGACTAAATACGAGCAGTACTTC. The V gene is TRBV2, the J gene TRBJ2-7; 7 bases are shared with TRBD2. J gave up 4 bases and V 7 bases, and 13 bases lay outside the gene matches. The CDR3 has 15 residues. Germline V gives CDR1 SNHLY, CDR2 FYNNEI.